The next 22 T cell receptor beta chains were all read from a single sample in a study of blood T cell repertoires in COVID-19. Some clones are missing from TCRdb's copy, which holds only in-frame ones; the method was immunoSEQ multiplex PCR. In the table there are roughly 250,000 clones, over 80% of which are singletons. Specimen: PBMCs or T cells enriched from blood (not recorded which). Receptors were obtained from a woman aged 30 to 39 with acute COVID-19.

The rearrangement uses TRBV5-4 and TRBJ2-7; tentative D call: TRBD2 (5 bases). The CDR3 is made up of 13 amino acids. Germline CDR1 and CDR2: SGHNT and YYREEE (reference sequence). V gave up 2 bases and J gave up 6 bases, with 12 bases separating them. The CDR3 sequence: CASSLLEAGEQYF. CDR3 DNA sequence: TGTGCCAGCAGCTTACTAGAAGCCGGCGAGCAGTACTTC.

The sample holds one count of this clone. CDR3 region: CAILRTGETYEQYF. In DNA form, the CDR3 reads TGTGCCATTCTGAGGACAGGGGAAACCTACGAGCAGTACTTC. The rearrangement links TRBV10-3 to TRBJ2-7, with TRBD1 matching 9 bases. The V gene end was trimmed by 9 bases and the J gene end by 2 bases; junction bases not matched to a gene: 8. Germline V gives CDR1 ENHRY, CDR2 SYGVKD. The CDR3 runs to 14 residues.

J is TRBJ1-6 and V is TRBV21-1. TRBV21-1 is marked as a pseudogene. The length of the CDR3 is 17 residues. In DNA form, the CDR3 reads TGTGCCAGCAGCAACTCAACCCGCGGCCCGTGCTGTTCACCCCTCCACTTT. This translates into CASSNSTRGPCCSPLHF.

The chain recombines TRBV11-2 with TRBJ2-2, with D unclear. Germline loops: CDR1 SGHAT, CDR2 FQNNGV. The V end lost 2 bases, the J end lost 3 bases, and 10 bases lay between the germline ends. The CDR3 runs 15 residues. DNA for the CDR3: TGTGCCAGCAGCTTAAGACGGAGAGACACCGGGGAGCTGTTTTTT. It specifies CASSLRRRDTGELFF.

The chain links TRBV13 to TRBJ1-1; D is possibly TRBD1 (5 bases). The germline gives CDR1 PRHDT, CDR2 FYEKMQ (reference sequence). Between the trimmed V and J ends, which lost 5 bases and 2 bases, there was a span of 12 bases. This CDR3 has 14 amino acids. CDR3 loop: CASSLGLSNTEAFF. Written as DNA, the CDR3 is TGTGCCAGCAGCCTGGGACTTAGCAACACTGAAGCTTTCTTT.

The chain has TRBV20-1 and TRBJ2-7; D gene uncertain. Per germline, CDR1 DFQATT and CDR2 SNEGSKA (reference sequence). The CDR3 is made up of 11 amino acids. V lost 0 bases to trimming and J lost 8 bases, with 8 bases between them. CDR3 amino acids: CSARDRNQQYF. The CDR3 DNA is TGCAGTGCTAGAGATAGAAATCAGCAGTACTTC.

The V call is TRBV27, the J call TRBJ2-1, with D maybe TRBD2 (7 bases). With 6 bases removed from V and 5 bases from J, the gap between germline ends came to 14 bases. The CDR3 consists of 14 residues. Germline CDR1 MNHEY, CDR2 SMNVEV (reference sequence). The CDR3 DNA follows: TGTGCCAGCAGCTGGGGGGGCGGGAACAATGAGCAGTTCTTC. As protein: CASSWGGGNNEQFF.

J is TRBJ1-2 and V is TRBV28, with TRBD1 as a possible D gene (5 bases). The CDR3 contains 14 residues. Trimming stripped 4 bases from V and 4 bases from J, with 13 bases between. Germline V gives CDR1 MDHEN, CDR2 SYDVKM. CDR3 nucleotide sequence: TGTGCCAGCAGTTCCCAACCGGGACTCTATGGCTACACCTTC. It translates to CASSSQPGLYGYTF.

This clone has only a few counts. The chain combines TRBV2 with TRBJ1-2; no clear D. The CDR3 length is 14 residues. The V gene's germline CDR1 is SNHLY and CDR2 FYNNEI. V was shortened by 6 bases and J by 11 bases, with 22 bases between the two germline ends. CDR3: CASSLADVPGGYTF. CDR3 DNA sequence: TGTGCCAGCAGCCTGGCGGACGTGCCAGGCGGGTACACCTTC.

This chain joins TRBV10-3 and TRBJ1-1, with TRBD1 matching 7 bases. V was pared by 0 bases and J by 7 bases, with 5 bases of the junction left unmatched. This CDR3 comprises 14 residues. The V gene's germline CDR1 is ENHRY and CDR2 SYGVKD. CDR3 bases: TGTGCCATCAGTGAGTCGATGGGACAGATTGAAGCTTTCTTT. This gives the protein CAISESMGQIEAFF.

The rearrangement joins TRBV18 to TRBJ1-4; no clear D gene. This CDR3 is 17 amino acids long. Per the germline V gene, CDR1 is KGHSH and CDR2 is LQKENI. V was cut by 6 bases and J by 0 bases, with 17 bases left in between. The CDR3 bases are TGTGCCAGCTCCCTAGATTTACTAGAAACAACTAATGAAAAACTGTTTTTT. It translates to CASSLDLLETTNEKLFF.

The rearrangement uses TRBV7-8 and TRBJ2-7; 8 positions match TRBD2. With 2 bases clipped from V and 4 bases from J, the junction kept 7 bases outside the gene matches. CDR1 SGHVS and CDR2 FQNEAQ come from the germline V gene. The CDR3 is 15 residues long. CDR3 amino acids: CASSLYDGGGYEQYF. CDR3 DNA sequence: TGTGCCAGCAGCTTATATGACGGCGGGGGGTACGAGCAGTACTTC.

V is TRBV2 and J is TRBJ1-1; TRBD1 matches at 7 bases. CDR1 SNHLY and CDR2 FYNNEI come from the germline V gene. The CDR3 has 13 residues. J gave up 2 bases and V 8 bases, and 5 bases lay outside the gene matches. The CDR3 here is CASHGQENTEAFF. CDR3 nucleotides: TGTGCCAGCCACGGACAGGAAAACACTGAAGCTTTCTTT.

This clone was counted a few times. The chain joins TRBV5-5 to TRBJ2-3, with D perhaps TRBD2 (7 bases). Germline CDR1 is SGHKS and CDR2 is YYEKEE (reference sequence). The CDR3 sequence is 13 residues long. Trimming removed 2 bases from V and 4 bases from J, with 8 bases in between. DNA of the CDR3: TGTGCCAGCAGCTTCGGGGGGCCAGATACGCAGTATTTT. This encodes CASSFGGPDTQYF.

This clone was seen a few times. This chain links TRBV7-2 with TRBJ1-4; D is possibly TRBD1 (5 bases). Trimming removed 5 bases at V and 3 bases at J, with 10 bases between. This CDR3 contains 14 residues. In germline, CDR1 is SGHTA, CDR2 FQGNSA. Here the CDR3 reads CASSQGLANEKLFF. The CDR3 DNA reads TGTGCCAGCAGCCAGGGTTTAGCTAATGAAAAACTGTTTTTT.

The table lists this clone with a count of one. The chain recombines TRBV24-1 with TRBJ1-1, with D uncertain. Between the trimmed V and J ends, which lost 10 bases and 4 bases, there was a span of 21 bases. This CDR3 spans 15 amino acids. Germline-derived CDR1 and CDR2 are KGHDR and SFDVKD. This CDR3 reads CATRAKRVTGTEAFF. CDR3 coding DNA: TGTGCCACTAGGGCCAAGCGGGTAACGGGCACTGAAGCTTTCTTT.

The V gene is TRBV27, the J gene TRBJ2-7; 7 nucleotides line up with TRBD1. V was clipped by 0 bases and J by 0 bases; unmatched bases: 5. Per the germline V gene, CDR1 is MNHEY and CDR2 is SMNVEV (reference sequence). There are 16 residues in the CDR3. Here the CDR3 reads CASSLSETGSSYEQYF. CDR3 in DNA: TGTGCCAGCAGTTTATCCGAGACAGGGAGCTCCTACGAGCAGTACTTC.

This rearrangement joins TRBV11-3 to TRBJ2-2, with D perhaps TRBD2 (5 bases). CDR1 is SGHNT, CDR2 YENEEA, per germline. Trimming pared 1 base from V and 5 bases from J, leaving 11 bases between. The CDR3 totals 15 residues. DNA for the CDR3: TGTGCCAGCAGCTTAGGACGGGGTGAGACCGGGGAGCTGTTTTTT. Translated, it gives CASSLGRGETGELFF. The full variable domain, with the rest looked up from reference TRBV11-3 and TRBJ2-2, is EAGVVQSPRYKIIEKKQPVAFWCNPISGHNTLYWYLQNLGQGPELLIRYENEEAVDDSQLPKDRFSAERLKGVDSTLKIQPAELGDSAVYLCASSLGRGETGELFFGEGSRLTVL.

This chain joins TRBV6-5 and TRBJ1-2; 8 bases fit TRBD1. Trimming cost V 0 bases and J 0 bases; bases outside gene matches: 3. The CDR3 is 16 amino acids. Germline values: CDR1 MNHEY, CDR2 SVGAGI. The CDR3 region is CASSYSETGANYGYTF. DNA for the CDR3: TGTGCCAGCAGTTACTCGGAGACAGGGGCTAACTATGGCTACACCTTC.

The genes are TRBV19 and TRBJ1-1; D may be TRBD1 (5 bases). The V end lost 3 bases, the J end lost 10 bases, and 9 bases lay between the germline ends. This CDR3 comprises 11 residues. The germline gives CDR1 LNHDA, CDR2 SQIVND (reference sequence). CDR3 amino acids: CASSIRETAFF. The CDR3, as DNA: TGTGCCAGTAGTATCAGGGAAACAGCTTTCTTT.

This chain uses TRBV19 with TRBJ1-5; unclear D gene. Per the germline V gene, CDR1 is LNHDA and CDR2 is SQIVND (reference sequence). V lost 2 bases, J lost 0 bases, and 11 bases lay in between. The CDR3 is 16 amino acids. CDR3 nucleotide sequence: TGTGCCAGTAGTATAACCCCAGGATATAGCAATCAGCCCCAGCATTTT. Translation: CASSITPGYSNQPQHF.

This CDR3 reads CASSPTTGNEQFF. The CDR3 DNA is TGTGCCAGCAGCCCGACGACAGGCAATGAGCAGTTCTTC. The chain combines TRBV5-4 with TRBJ2-1, with a tentative D call TRBD1 (6 bases). Trimming left V 4 bases short and J 6 bases short, with 11 bases between. Germline CDR1 SGHNT, CDR2 YYREEE (reference sequence). There are 13 residues in the CDR3.